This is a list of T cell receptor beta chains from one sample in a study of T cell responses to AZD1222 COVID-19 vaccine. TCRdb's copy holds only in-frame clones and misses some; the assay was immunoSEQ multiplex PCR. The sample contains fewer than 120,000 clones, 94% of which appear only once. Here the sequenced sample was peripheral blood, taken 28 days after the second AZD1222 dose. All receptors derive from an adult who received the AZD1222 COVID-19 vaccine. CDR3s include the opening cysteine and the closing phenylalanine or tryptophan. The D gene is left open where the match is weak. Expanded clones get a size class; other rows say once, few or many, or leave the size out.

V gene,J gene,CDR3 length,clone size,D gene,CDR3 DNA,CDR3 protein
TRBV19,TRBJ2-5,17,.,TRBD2,TGTGCCAGTAGTTCTTTTGGAGCGGGGGGCCGTCAAGAGACCCAGTACTTC,CASSSFGAGGRQETQYF
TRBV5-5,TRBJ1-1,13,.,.,TGTGCCAGCAGCTTGATACAGAACACTGAAGCTTTCTTT,CASSLIQNTEAFF
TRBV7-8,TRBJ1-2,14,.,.,TGTGCCAGCAGCTTAGGGGGCACGGAGTATGGCTACACCTTC,CASSLGGTEYGYTF
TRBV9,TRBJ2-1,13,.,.,TGTGCCAGCAAATTCGTCGGGAAGGATGAGCAGTTCTTC,CASKFVGKDEQFF
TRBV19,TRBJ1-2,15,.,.,TGTGCCAGTAGTAACAGACAGGAATCCTTATATGGCTACACCTTC,CASSNRQESLYGYTF
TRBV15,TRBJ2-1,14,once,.,TGTGCCACCAGCAGGGCAGACTCCTACAATGAGCAGTTCTTC,CATSRADSYNEQFF
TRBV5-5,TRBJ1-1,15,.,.,TGTGCCAGCAGCTCTGGGCCCTTCGAGAACACTGAAGCTTTCTTT,CASSSGPFENTEAFF
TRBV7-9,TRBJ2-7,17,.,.,TGTGCCAGCAGCCATCCCAAGACGGACAGACGACACTACGAGCAGTACTTC,CASSHPKTDRRHYEQYF
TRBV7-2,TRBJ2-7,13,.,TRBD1,TGTGCCAGCAGCCCCCGGACAGGGACCGAGGGGTACTTC,CASSPRTGTEGYF
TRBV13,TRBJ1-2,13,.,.,TGTGCCAGCAGTCCCCCCGGGTTTTATGGCTACACCTTC,CASSPPGFYGYTF
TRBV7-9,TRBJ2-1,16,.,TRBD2,TGTGCCAGCAGCTTTAACTTACCGGGACTAGCTAATGAGCAGTTCTTC,CASSFNLPGLANEQFF
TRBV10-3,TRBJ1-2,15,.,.,TGTGCCATCAGTGAGATAATAGGGGGGACCTATGGCTACACCTTC,CAISEIIGGTYGYTF
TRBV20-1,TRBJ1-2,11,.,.,TGCAGTGCTGGAGAGAACTATGGCTACACCTTC,CSAGENYGYTF
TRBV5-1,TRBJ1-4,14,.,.,TGCGCCAGCAGCCCGGTTCCGGGGAATGAAAAACTGTTTTTT,CASSPVPGNEKLFF
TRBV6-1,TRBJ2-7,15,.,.,TGTGCCAGCAGTGAACACCGCCCAGGGAAAATCGAGCAGTACTTC,CASSEHRPGKIEQYF
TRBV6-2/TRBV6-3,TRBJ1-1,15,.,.,TGTGCCAGCAGTCCCGGCCGGGTAAGGAACACTGAAGCTTTCTTT,CASSPGRVRNTEAFF
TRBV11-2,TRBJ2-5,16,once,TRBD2,TGTGCCAGCAGCTTGACTAGCGGGGGGGCTCGGGAGACCCAGTACTTC,CASSLTSGGARETQYF
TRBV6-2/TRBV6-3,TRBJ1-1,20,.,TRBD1,TGTGCCAGCAGTTACACCCTGGGACAGGGGGCCACCAGCCAGAACACTGAAGCTTTCTTT,CASSYTLGQGATSQNTEAFF
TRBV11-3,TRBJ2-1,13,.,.,TGTGCCAGCAGCCTGGATGGAGGCAATGAGCAGTTCTTC,CASSLDGGNEQFF
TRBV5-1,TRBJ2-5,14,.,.,TGCGCCAGCAGCTTGATGGGCTCGGGAGAGACCCAGTACTTC,CASSLMGSGETQYF
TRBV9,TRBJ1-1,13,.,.,TGTGCCAGCAGCTCCCACGGGAGGACTGAAGCTTTCTTT,CASSSHGRTEAFF
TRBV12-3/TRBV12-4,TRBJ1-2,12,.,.,TGTGCCAGCAGTTTTGCAGACTATGGCTACACCTTC,CASSFADYGYTF
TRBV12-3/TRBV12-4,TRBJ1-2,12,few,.,TGTGCCAGCAGCCCGGGACTACATGGCTACACCTTC,CASSPGLHGYTF
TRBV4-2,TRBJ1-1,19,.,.,TGTGCCAGCAGCCCACGGGTTGTCGGATGGACAGAGGCCAACACTGAAGCTTTCTTT,CASSPRVVGWTEANTEAFF
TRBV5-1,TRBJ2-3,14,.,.,TGCGCCAGCAGAGTAGCGATGGGCACAGATACGCAGTATTTT,CASRVAMGTDTQYF
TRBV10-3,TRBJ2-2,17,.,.,TGTGCCATCAGCGAACTAACGGGGACTTGGGGCACCGGGGAGCTGTTTTTT,CAISELTGTWGTGELFF
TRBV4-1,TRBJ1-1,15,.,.,TGCGCCAGCAGCCCGATCTTACAGGGTAGCACTGAAGCTTTCTTT,CASSPILQGSTEAFF
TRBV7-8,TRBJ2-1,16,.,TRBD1,TGTGCCAGCAGCTTAAAATCAGGGACAGGGATCAATGAGCAGTTCTTC,CASSLKSGTGINEQFF
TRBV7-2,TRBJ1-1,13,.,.,TGTGCCAGCAGCTTAGCGGTGGACACTGAAGCTTTCTTT,CASSLAVDTEAFF
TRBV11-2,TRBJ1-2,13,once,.,TGTGCCAGCAGCTTAAACGGGGATTATGGCTACACCTTC,CASSLNGDYGYTF
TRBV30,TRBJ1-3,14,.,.,TGTGCCTGGACCCCAAAACCCGGCGTAAACACCATATATTTT,CAWTPKPGVNTIYF
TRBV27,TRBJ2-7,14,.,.,TGTGCCAGCAGTTCCGCAGGGATTCCCTACGAGCAGTACTTC,CASSSAGIPYEQYF
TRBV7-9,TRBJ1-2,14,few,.,TGTGCCAGCAGCTTAGGAGGGGCCCTCTATGGCTACACCTTC,CASSLGGALYGYTF
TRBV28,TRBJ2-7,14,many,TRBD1,TGTGCCAGCAGTTTGGACAGGGCAGGAAACGAGCAGTACTTC,CASSLDRAGNEQYF
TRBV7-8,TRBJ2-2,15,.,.,TGTGCCAGCAGCTTAGTTTCCTTCAACACCGGGGAGCTGTTTTTT,CASSLVSFNTGELFF
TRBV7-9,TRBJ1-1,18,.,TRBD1,TGTGCCAGCAGCGAGGGACAGGGGGCGTCCGACATGAACACTGAAGCTTTCTTT,CASSEGQGASDMNTEAFF
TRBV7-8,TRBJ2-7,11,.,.,TGTGCCAGCAGCTTAAATTTAGAGCAGTACTTC,CASSLNLEQYF